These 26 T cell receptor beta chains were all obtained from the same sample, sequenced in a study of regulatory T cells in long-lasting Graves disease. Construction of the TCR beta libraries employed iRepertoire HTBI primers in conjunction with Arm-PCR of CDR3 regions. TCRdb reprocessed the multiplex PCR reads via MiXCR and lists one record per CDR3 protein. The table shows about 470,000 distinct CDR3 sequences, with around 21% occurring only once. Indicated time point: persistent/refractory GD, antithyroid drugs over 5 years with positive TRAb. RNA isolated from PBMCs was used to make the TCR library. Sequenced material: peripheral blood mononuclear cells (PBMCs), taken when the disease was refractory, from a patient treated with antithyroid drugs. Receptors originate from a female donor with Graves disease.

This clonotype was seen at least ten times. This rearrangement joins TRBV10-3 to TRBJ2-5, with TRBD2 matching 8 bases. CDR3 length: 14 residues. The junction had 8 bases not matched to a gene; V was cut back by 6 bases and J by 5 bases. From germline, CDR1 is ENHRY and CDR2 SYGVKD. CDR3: CAIRDGGRRETQYF. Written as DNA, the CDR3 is TGTGCCATCAGAGATGGCGGGAGGCGGGAGACCCAGTACTTC.

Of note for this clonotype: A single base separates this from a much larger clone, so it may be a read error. CDR3 sequence reads: CAGSSYRQGNNYGYTF. Written as DNA, the CDR3 is TGTGCCGGCAGTTCCTACCGACAGGGAAATAACTATGGCTACACCTTC. This rearrangement joins TRBV6-2 or TRBV6-3 to TRBJ1-2, with 7 bases that match TRBD1. From germline, CDR1 is MNHEY and CDR2 SVGEGT. CDR3 length: 16 amino acids.

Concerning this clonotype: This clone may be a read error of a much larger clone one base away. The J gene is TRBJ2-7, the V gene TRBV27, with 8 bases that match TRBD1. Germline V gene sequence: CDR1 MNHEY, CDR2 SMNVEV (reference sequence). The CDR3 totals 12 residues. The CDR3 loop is CTSSEQGDEQYF. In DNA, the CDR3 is TGTACCAGCAGTGAACAGGGGGACGAGCAGTACTTC.

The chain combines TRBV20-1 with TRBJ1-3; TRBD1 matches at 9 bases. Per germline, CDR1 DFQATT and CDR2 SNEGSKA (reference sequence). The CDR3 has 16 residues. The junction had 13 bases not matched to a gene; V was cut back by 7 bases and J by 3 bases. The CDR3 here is CSGPPGQGLSGNTIYF. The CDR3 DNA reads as TGCAGTGGCCCACCGGGACAGGGATTAAGTGGAAACACCATATATTTT.

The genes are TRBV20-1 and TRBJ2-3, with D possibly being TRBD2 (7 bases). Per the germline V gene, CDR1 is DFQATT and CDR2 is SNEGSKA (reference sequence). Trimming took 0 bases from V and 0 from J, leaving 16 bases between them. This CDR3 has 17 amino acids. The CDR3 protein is CSARDLGGAHSTDTQYF. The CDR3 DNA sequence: TGCAGTGCTAGAGACTTGGGGGGGGCCCATAGCACAGATACGCAGTATTTT.

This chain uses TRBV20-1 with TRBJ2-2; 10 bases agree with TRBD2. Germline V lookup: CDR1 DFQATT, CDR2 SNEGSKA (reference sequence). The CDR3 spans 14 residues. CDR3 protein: CSAGLAANTGELFF. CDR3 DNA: TGCAGCGCCGGACTAGCGGCGAACACCGGGGAGCTGTTTTTT.

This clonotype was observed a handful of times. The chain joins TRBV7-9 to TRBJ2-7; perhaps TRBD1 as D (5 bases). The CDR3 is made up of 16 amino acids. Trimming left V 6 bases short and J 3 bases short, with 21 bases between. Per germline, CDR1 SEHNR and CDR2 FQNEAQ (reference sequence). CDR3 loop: CASSFSIRGTDYEQYF. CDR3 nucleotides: TGTGCCAGCAGTTTCTCAATAAGGGGAACCGACTACGAGCAGTACTTC.

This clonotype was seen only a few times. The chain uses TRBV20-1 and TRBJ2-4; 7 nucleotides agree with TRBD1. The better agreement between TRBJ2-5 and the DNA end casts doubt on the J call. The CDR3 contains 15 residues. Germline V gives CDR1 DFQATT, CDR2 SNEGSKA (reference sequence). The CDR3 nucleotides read TGCAGTGCTAGAGGATCCCGACAGGGCCAAGAGACCCAGTACTTC. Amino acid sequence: CSARGSRQGQETQYF.

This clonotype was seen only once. The CDR3 region has the DNA TGTGCCAGCAGTTTTCAGGGGGCGGTTGGCTACACCTTC. Residues: CASSFQGAVGYTF. The chain recombines TRBV28 with TRBJ1-2, with 8 nucleotides matching TRBD1. Germline V CDR1 and CDR2: MDHEN, SYDVKM. The CDR3 loop spans 13 amino acids. Unmatched junction bases numbered 4, after V lost 3 bases and J lost 7 bases.

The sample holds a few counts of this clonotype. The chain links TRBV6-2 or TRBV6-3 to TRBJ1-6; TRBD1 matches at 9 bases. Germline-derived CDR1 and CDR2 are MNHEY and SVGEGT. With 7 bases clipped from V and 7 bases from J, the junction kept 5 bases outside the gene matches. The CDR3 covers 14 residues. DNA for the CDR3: TGTGCCAGCAACTCGGGACAGGGCAATTCACCCCTCCACTTT. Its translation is CASNSGQGNSPLHF.

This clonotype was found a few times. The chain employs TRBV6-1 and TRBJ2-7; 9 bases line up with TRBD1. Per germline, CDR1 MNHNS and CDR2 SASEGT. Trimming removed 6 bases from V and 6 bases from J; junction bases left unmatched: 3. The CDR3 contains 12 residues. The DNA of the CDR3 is TGTGCCAGCAGACAGGGGGCAAGCGAGCAGTACTTC. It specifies CASRQGASEQYF.

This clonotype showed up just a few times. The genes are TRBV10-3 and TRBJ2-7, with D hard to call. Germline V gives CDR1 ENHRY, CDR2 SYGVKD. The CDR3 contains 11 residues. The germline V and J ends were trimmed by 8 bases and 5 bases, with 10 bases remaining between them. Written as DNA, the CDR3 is TGTGCCATCGGTTCGGGCCACGAGCAGTACTTC. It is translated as CAIGSGHEQYF.

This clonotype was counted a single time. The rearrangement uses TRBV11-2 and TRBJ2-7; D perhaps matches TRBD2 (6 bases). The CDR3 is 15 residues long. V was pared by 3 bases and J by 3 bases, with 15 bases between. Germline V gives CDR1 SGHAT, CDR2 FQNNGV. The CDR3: CASSFGQDYLYEQYF. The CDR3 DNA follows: TGTGCCAGCAGCTTTGGGCAGGACTACCTCTACGAGCAGTACTTC.

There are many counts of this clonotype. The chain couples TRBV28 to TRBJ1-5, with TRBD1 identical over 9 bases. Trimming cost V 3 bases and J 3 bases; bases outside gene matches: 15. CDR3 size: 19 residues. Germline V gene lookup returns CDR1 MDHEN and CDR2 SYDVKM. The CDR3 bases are TGTGCCAGCAGTTTCCCCGCATACAGGGGGCGCGTTATCAATCAGCCCCAGCATTTT. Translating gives CASSFPAYRGRVINQPQHF. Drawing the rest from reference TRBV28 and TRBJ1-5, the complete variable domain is DVKVTQSSRYLVKRTGEKVFLECVQDMDHENMFWYRQDPGLGLRLIYFSYDVKMKEKGDIPEGYSVSREKKERFSLILESASTNQTSMYLCASSFPAYRGRVINQPQHFGDGTRLSIL.

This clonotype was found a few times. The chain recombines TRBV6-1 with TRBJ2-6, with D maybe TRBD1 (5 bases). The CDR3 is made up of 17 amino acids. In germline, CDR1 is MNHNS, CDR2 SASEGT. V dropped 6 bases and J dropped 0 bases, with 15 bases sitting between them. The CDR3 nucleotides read TGTGCCAGCAGCAGACAGACTGTTGTCTCTGGGGCCAACGTCCTGACTTTC. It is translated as CASSRQTVVSGANVLTF.

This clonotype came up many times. CDR3 amino acids: CASNQPMIYEQYF. The CDR3 coding sequence is TGTGCCAGCAACCAACCCATGATCTACGAGCAGTACTTC. The chain couples TRBV28 to TRBJ2-7, with D uncertain. CDR3 length equals 13 residues. With 7 bases removed from V and 3 bases from J, the gap between germline ends came to 13 bases. The germline CDR1 and CDR2 sequences are MDHEN and SYDVKM.

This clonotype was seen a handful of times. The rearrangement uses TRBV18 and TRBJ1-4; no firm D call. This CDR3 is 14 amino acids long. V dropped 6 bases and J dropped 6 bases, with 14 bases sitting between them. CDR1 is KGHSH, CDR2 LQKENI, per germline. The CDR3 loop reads CASSPLFGDEKLFF. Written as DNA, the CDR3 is TGTGCCAGCTCGCCTCTCTTCGGTGATGAAAAACTGTTTTTT. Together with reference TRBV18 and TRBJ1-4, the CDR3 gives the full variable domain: NAGVMQNPRHLVRRRGQEARLRCSPMKGHSHVYWYRQLPEEGLKFMVYLQKENIIDESGMPKERFSAEFPKEGPSILRIQQVVRGDSAAYFCASSPLFGDEKLFFGSGTQLSVL.

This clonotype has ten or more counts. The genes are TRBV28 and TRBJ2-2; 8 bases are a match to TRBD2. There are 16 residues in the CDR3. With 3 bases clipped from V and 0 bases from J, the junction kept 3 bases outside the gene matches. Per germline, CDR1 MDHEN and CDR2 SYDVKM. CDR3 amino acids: CASSFPSGPNTGELFF. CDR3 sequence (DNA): TGTGCCAGCAGTTTTCCTAGCGGGCCGAACACCGGGGAGCTGTTTTTT.

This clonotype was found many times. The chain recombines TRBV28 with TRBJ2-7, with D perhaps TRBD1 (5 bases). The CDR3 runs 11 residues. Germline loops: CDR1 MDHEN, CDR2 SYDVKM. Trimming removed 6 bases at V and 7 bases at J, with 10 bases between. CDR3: CASRISGEQYF. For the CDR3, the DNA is TGTGCCAGCAGGATCTCAGGGGAGCAGTACTTC.

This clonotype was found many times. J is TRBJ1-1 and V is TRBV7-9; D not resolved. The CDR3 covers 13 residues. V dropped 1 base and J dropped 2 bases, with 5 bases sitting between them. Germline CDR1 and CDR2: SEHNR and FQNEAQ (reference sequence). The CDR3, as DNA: TGTGCCAGCAGCTTAGAGGGTAACACTGAAGCTTTCTTT. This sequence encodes CASSLEGNTEAFF.

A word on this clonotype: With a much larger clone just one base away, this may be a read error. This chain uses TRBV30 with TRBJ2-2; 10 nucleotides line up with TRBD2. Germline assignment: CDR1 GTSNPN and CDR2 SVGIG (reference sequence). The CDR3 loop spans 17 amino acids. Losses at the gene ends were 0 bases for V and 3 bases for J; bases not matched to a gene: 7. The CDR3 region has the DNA TGTGCCTGGAGTGTGGCTAGCGGGGGCACCTACACCGGGGAGCTGTTTTTT. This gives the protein CAWSVASGGTYTGELFF.

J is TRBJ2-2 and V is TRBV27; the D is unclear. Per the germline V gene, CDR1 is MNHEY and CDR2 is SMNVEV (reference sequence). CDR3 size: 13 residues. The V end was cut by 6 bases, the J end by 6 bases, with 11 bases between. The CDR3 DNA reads TGTGCCAGCAGCCGTCCGGGCTCCGGGGAGCTGTTTTTT. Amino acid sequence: CASSRPGSGELFF.

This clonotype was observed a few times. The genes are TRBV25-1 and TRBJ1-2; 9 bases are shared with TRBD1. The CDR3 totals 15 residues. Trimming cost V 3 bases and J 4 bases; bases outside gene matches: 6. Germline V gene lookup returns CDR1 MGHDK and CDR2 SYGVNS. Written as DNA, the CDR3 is TGTGCCAGCAGTGACCACGGGACAGGGCTCTATGGCTACACCTTC. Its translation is CASSDHGTGLYGYTF.

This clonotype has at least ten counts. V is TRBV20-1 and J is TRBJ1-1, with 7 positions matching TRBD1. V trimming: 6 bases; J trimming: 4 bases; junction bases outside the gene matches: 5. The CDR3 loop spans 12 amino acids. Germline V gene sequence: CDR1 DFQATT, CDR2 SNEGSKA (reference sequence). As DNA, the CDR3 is TGCAGTGCCAGACAGGGTGGCACTGAAGCTTTCTTT. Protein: CSARQGGTEAFF.

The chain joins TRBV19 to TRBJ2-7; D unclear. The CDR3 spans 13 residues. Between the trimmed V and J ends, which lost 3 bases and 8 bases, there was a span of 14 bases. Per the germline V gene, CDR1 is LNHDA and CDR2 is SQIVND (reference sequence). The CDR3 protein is CASSIGGQGKQYF. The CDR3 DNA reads TGTGCCAGTAGTATCGGTGGCCAAGGGAAGCAGTACTTC.

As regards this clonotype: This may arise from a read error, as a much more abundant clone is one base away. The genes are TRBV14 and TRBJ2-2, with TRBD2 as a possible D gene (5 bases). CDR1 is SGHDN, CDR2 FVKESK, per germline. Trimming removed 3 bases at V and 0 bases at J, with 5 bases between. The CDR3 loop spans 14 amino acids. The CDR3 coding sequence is TGTGCCAGCAGCCAGGAGGCGAACACCGGGGAGCTGTTTTTT. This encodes CASSQEANTGELFF.